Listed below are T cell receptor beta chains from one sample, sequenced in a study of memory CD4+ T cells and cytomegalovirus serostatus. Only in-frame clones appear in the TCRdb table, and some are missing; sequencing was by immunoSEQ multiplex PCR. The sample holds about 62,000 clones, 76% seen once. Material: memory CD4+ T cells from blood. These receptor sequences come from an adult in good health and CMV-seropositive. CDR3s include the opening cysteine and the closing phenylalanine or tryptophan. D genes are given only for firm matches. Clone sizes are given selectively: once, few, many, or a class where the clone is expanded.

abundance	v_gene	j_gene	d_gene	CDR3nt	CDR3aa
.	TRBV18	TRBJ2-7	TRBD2	TGTGCCAGCTCCCCAGGACTAGCGGAGTCGCAGTACTTC	CASSPGLAESQYF
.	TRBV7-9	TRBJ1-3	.	TGTGCCAGCAAGCCGGGCTCTGGAAACACCATATATTTT	CASKPGSGNTIYF
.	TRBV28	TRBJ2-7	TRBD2	TGTGCCAGCAGTTCTGGGACTAGCGGGAGCCGGGAGCAGTACTTC	CASSSGTSGSREQYF
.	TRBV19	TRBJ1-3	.	TGTGCCAGTACGGGCCGAGACACCATATATTTT	CASTGRDTIYF
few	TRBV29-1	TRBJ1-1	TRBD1	TGCAGCGTTGATTTACGACAGGGAAACACTGAAGCTTTCTTT	CSVDLRQGNTEAFF
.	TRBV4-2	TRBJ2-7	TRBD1	TGTGCCAGCAGCCAAGATAGCACAGGGGTGACCTACGAGCAGTACTTC	CASSQDSTGVTYEQYF
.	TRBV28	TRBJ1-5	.	TGTGCCAGCAGCCCTCCCGGGACACGGAATAGCAATCAGCCCCAGCATTTT	CASSPPGTRNSNQPQHF
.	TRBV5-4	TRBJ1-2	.	TGTGCCAGCAGTTATCAGGGTTTTCGGTATGGCTACACCTTC	CASSYQGFRYGYTF
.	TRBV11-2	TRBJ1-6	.	TGTGCCAGCAGCTTAGATCTGATGGGCGGATATTCACCCCTCCACTTT	CASSLDLMGGYSPLHF
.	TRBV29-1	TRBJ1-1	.	TGCAGCGTTGAAAAGGGAAGGAGGTCTGGCCTGAACACTGAAGCTTTCTTT	CSVEKGRRSGLNTEAFF
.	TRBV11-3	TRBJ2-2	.	TGTGCCAGCAGTCAGGGGCGGACCGGGGAGCTGTTTTTT	CASSQGRTGELFF
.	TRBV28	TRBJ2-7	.	TGTGCCAGCAGTCCAGCGGAGGGGAGTGACGAGCAGTACTTC	CASSPAEGSDEQYF
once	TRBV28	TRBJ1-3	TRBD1	TGTGCCAGCAGACAGGGGGGGCCTGGAAACACCATATATTTT	CASRQGGPGNTIYF
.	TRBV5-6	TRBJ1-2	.	TGTGCCAGCAGCCTGGGGGCTAACTATGGCTACACCTTC	CASSLGANYGYTF
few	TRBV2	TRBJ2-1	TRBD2	TGTGCCAGCAGTAGCGGGAGTGGGCAGTTCTTC	CASSSGSGQFF
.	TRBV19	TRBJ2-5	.	TGTGCCAGTAGTCCCTCGCGGGCGGGGGAGACCCAGTACTTC	CASSPSRAGETQYF
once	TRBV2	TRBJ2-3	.	TGTGCCAGCAGTGGTTGGTCAGATACGCAGTATTTT	CASSGWSDTQYF
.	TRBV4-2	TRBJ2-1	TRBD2	TGTGCCAGCAGCCCCCGAGGTGACTCAGCGGGGGGGGGATACAATGAGCAGTTCTTC	CASSPRGDSAGGGYNEQFF
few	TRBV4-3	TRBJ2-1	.	TGCGCCAGCAGCCAAGTAACCGGAAACAATGAGCAGTTCTTC	CASSQVTGNNEQFF
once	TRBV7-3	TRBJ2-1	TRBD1	TGTGCCAGCAGCTCGGACAGGGGGAACTACAATGAGCAGTTCTTC	CASSSDRGNYNEQFF
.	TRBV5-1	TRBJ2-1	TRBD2	TGCGCCAGCAGCGAAACTAGCGGGAATTACAATGAGCAGTTCTTC	CASSETSGNYNEQFF
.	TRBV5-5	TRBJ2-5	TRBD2	TGTGCCAGCAGCTCGGACACGGCGGGGGGGCCGCAGGAGACCCAGTACTTC	CASSSDTAGGPQETQYF
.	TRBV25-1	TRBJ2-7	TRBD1	TGTGCCAGCAGGGGACAGGGGGCCTACGAGCAGTACTTC	CASRGQGAYEQYF
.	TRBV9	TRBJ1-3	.	TGTGCCAGCAGTCAAGGTATCTCTGGAAACACCATATATTTT	CASSQGISGNTIYF
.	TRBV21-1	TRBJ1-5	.	TGTGCCACCATCCTAGATCAGCCCCAGCATTTT	CATILDQPQHF
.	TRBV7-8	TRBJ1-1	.	TGTGCCAGCAGCTTCTTTAGCCCTGGCGACACTGAAGCTTTCTTT	CASSFFSPGDTEAFF
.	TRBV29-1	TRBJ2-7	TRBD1	TGCAGCGCTGGGGGGACAGGGGACTCCTACGAGCAGTACTTC	CSAGGTGDSYEQYF
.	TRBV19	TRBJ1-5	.	TGTGCCAGTAATCTCCGGGATCAGCCCCAGCATTTT	CASNLRDQPQHF
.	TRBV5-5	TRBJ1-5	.	TGTGCCCCCCCTCCGACAGCTTTCAATCAGCCCCAGCATTTT	CAPPPTAFNQPQHF
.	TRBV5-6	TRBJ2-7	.	TGTGCCAGCAGCTTGAGTGGGAGAGTGGACGAGCAGTACTTC	CASSLSGRVDEQYF
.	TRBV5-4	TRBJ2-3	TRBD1	TGTGCCAGCAGCCCTGGACAGGCCGTAGGTACGCAGTATTTT	CASSPGQAVGTQYF
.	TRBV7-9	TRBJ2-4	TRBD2	TGTGCCAGCAGCTCCGCAACTAGCGTAGCCAAAAACATTCAGTACTTC	CASSSATSVAKNIQYF
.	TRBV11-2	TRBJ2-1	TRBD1	TGTGCCAGCAGCTTAAGATTGGGACAGGGGGGCAATGAGCAGTTCTTC	CASSLRLGQGGNEQFF
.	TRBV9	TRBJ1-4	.	TGTGCCAGCAGCGACAGCCGGGGGGATGAAAAACTGTTTTTT	CASSDSRGDEKLFF
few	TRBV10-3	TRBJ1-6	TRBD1	TGTGCCATCAGGACAGGGAACTCACCCCTCCACTTT	CAIRTGNSPLHF
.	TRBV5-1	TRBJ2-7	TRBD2	TGCGCCAGCAGTCTAGCGGGGGGCGGGCTCCCGGGCTACGAGCAGTACTTC	CASSLAGGGLPGYEQYF
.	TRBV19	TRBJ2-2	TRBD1	TGTGCCAGTAGTACCCGGGACAGTTCGAAGTCGAACACCGGGGAGCTGTTTTTT	CASSTRDSSKSNTGELFF
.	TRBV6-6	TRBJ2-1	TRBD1	TGTGCCAGCAGTTATATTTTCCAGGCAGGGGGCAATGAGCAGTTCTTC	CASSYIFQAGGNEQFF
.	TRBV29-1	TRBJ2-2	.	TGCAGCGTGGGAGGACCTCCAAACACCGGGGAGCTGTTTTTT	CSVGGPPNTGELFF
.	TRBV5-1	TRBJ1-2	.	TGCGCCAGCAGCTTGGCCGGAACGGCTAACTATGGCTACACCTTC	CASSLAGTANYGYTF
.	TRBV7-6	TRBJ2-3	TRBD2	TGTGCCAGCAGCCCTTTGACTAGCGAAGATACGCAGTATTTT	CASSPLTSEDTQYF
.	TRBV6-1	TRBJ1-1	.	TGTGCCAGCAGTTGGGGACATCTAAACACTGAAGCTTTCTTT	CASSWGHLNTEAFF
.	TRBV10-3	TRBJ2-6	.	TGTGCCATCAGTGTTGACCGGGGCACTGGGGCCAACGTCCTGACTTTC	CAISVDRGTGANVLTF
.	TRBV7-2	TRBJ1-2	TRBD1	TGTGCCAGCAGCGCGCCGCCGGGACAGAGAAACTATGGCTACACCTTC	CASSAPPGQRNYGYTF
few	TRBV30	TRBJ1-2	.	TGTGCCTGGATGCATACGACGGTCTATGGCTACACCTTC	CAWMHTTVYGYTF
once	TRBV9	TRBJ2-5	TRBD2	TGTGCCAGCAGCCCTTTAGCGGGGGTCGGGGAGACCCAGTACTTC	CASSPLAGVGETQYF
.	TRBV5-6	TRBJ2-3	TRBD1	TGTGCCAGCAGCGGTGACAGGGGGGGAGATACGCAGTATTTT	CASSGDRGGDTQYF
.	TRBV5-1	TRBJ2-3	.	TGCGCCAGCAGCTTCGGCGGGACTAGCACAGATACGCAGTATTTT	CASSFGGTSTDTQYF
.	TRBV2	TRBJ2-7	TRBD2	TGTGCCAGCAGTGTTGAGCGGGGGGGCGAGCAGTACTTC	CASSVERGGEQYF
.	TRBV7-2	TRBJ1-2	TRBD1	TGTGCCAGCAGCCAAACAGGGGGCGGCGACTATGGCTACACCTTC	CASSQTGGGDYGYTF
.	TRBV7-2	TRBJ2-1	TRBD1	TGTGCCAGCAGCTTAAGGGGACAGGGAGTTTACAATGAGCAGTTCTTC	CASSLRGQGVYNEQFF
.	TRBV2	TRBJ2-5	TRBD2	TGTGCCAGCCGCTTTGGCGCGGGGGGGACAGAGACCCAGTACTTC	CASRFGAGGTETQYF
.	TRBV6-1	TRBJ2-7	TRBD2	TGTGCCAGCAGTGGAGGACTAGCGGTAACCTACGAGCAGTACTTC	CASSGGLAVTYEQYF
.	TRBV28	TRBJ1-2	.	TGTGCCAGCAGTTTACGTGAATGGGGGAAGCCCCGTGGCTACACCTTC	CASSLREWGKPRGYTF
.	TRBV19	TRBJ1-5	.	TGTGCCAGTAGTAACAAAGACAGTTACAATCAGCCCCAGCATTTT	CASSNKDSYNQPQHF